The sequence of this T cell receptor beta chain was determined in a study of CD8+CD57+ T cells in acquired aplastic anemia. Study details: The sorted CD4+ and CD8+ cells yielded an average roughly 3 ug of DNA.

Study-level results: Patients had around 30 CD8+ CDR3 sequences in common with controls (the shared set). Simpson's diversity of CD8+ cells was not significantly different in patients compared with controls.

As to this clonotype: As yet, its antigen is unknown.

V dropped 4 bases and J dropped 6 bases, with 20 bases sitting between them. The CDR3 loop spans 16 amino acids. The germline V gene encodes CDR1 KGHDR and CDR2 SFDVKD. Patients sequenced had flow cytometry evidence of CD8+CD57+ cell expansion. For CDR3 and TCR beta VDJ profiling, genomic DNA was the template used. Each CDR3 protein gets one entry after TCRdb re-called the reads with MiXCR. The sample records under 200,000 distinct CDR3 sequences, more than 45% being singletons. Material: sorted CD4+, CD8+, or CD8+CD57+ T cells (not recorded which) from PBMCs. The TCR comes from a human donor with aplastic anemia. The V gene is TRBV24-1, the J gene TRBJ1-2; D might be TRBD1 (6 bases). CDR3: CATSDPGGGARDGYTF. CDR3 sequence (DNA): TGTGCCACCAGTGACCCTGGGGGGGGCGCCCGGGATGGCTACACCTTC.